This TCR beta chain is from a study of shared clonotypes between healthy human individuals. This clone came up once. Sequencing was performed with immunoSEQ multiplex PCR; in TCRdb, only in-frame clones are kept and a portion is missing. The data show some 500,000 clones, with about 96% seen just once and approximately 0.06% held by the top ten. The CDR3 has 16 amino acids. The ends were cut back, 5 bases at V and 5 bases at J, with 21 bases in the middle. CDR1 SQVTM and CDR2 ANQGSEA come from the germline V gene. The source of this sequence is a woman aged 25 to 39 in good health. Specimen: naive CD4+ T cells sorted from blood. Subset of the sample: CD45RA+ positively selected. The chain employs TRBV29-1 and TRBJ1-4; D might be TRBD1 (6 bases). CDR3 protein: CSVSGQAGLRNEKLFF. CDR3 coding DNA: TGCAGCGTTTCGGGACAAGCGGGACTGCGAAATGAAAAACTGTTTTTT.